A single sample gave rise to the 31 T cell receptor beta chains below, sequenced in a study of identical twins. TCRdb re-derived calls from the 5' RACE reads in MiXCR, one entry per CDR3 protein. The sample yields nearly 900,000 distinct CDR3 sequences, roughly 12% seen once. These same data were also listed under a study on yellow fever vaccine responses in identical twins.

Material for sequencing was PBMCs. Receptors were obtained from a young woman in good health.

The rearrangement uses TRBV4-1 and TRBJ2-6, with D tentatively TRBD1 (6 bases). The V gene lost 5 bases and the J gene lost 1 base, with 18 bases spanning the gap. In germline, CDR1 is MGHRA, CDR2 YSYEKL. This CDR3 comprises 18 residues. CDR3 region: CASSGRDTSDSGANVLTF. CDR3 bases: TGCGCCAGCAGCGGCCGGGACACAAGTGATTCTGGGGCCAACGTCCTGACTTTC.

In this sample, this clonotype turned up a few times. The rearrangement links TRBV4-1 to TRBJ2-7, with D perhaps TRBD2 (5 bases). Trimming pared 1 base from V and 0 bases from J, leaving 10 bases between. The CDR3 extends over 15 amino acids. Germline assignment: CDR1 MGHRA and CDR2 YSYEKL. DNA for the CDR3: TGCGCCAGCAGCCAAGGTAGCGCAAGCTCCTACGAGCAGTACTTC. The encoded protein is CASSQGSASSYEQYF.

This clonotype was observed a few times. The gene calls are TRBV12-3 or TRBV12-4 and TRBJ1-5; possibly TRBD1 for D (5 bases). CDR3 size: 14 residues. V lost 4 bases and J 7 bases, leaving 14 bases between the germline ends. In DNA form, the CDR3 reads TGTGCCAGCAGTTCATGGGGGGGTGACCAGCCCCAGCATTTT. This codes for CASSSWGGDQPQHF.

This CDR3 is CSARFGAGDSSYNEQFF. CDR3 DNA: TGCAGTGCTAGATTTGGGGCGGGGGATAGCTCCTACAATGAGCAGTTCTTC. The V and J genes are TRBV20-1 and TRBJ2-1, with 7 bases identical to TRBD2. After removal of 2 bases from V and 0 bases from J, the junction contained 10 bases not matched to a gene. Germline assignment: CDR1 DFQATT and CDR2 SNEGSKA (reference sequence). The CDR3 is 17 amino acids.

A note on this clonotype: Possible read error: a much larger clone is one base away. V usage is TRBV12-3 or TRBV12-4 and J usage is TRBJ2-1, with a possible D match to TRBD2 (6 bases). There are 12 residues in the CDR3. The CDR3 sequence: CASGDSFNEQFF. The CDR3 DNA follows: TGTGCCAGCGGGGACTCCTTCAATGAGCAGTTCTTC.

There are a few counts of this clonotype. The J gene is TRBJ2-5, the V gene TRBV28, with TRBD2 matching 8 bases. Germline V gene data show CDR1 as MDHEN and CDR2 as SYDVKM. Trimming removed 5 bases from V and 5 bases from J; junction bases left unmatched: 13. This CDR3 has 16 residues. The CDR3 coding sequence is TGTGCCAGCAGTCCTGGGATGAGCGGGGGCGGTGAGACCCAGTACTTC. Translation: CASSPGMSGGGETQYF.

DNA of the CDR3: TGTGCCAGCAGTGAGTCTGGGGCCAACGTCCTGACTTTC. It specifies CASSESGANVLTF. The J gene is TRBJ2-6, the V gene TRBV6-4; no reliable D call. The CDR3 length is 13 residues. CDR1 MRHNA and CDR2 SNTAGT come from the germline V gene. The V end lost 3 bases, the J end lost 1 base, and 1 base lay between the germline ends.

This rearrangement joins TRBV5-3 to TRBJ2-1; 7 bases match TRBD1. TRBV5-3 is known as an ORF, though its function is uncertain. This CDR3 is built from 15 residues. V gave up 4 bases and J gave up 3 bases; unmatched junction bases: 7. The CDR3 spells CARSLSGQCYNEQFF. DNA of the CDR3: TGTGCCAGAAGCCTTTCGGGACAGTGCTACAATGAGCAGTTCTTC.

V gene TRBV20-1 combines with J gene TRBJ2-1; D is undetermined. V was clipped by 3 bases and J by 5 bases, with 23 bases between them. Germline CDR1 and CDR2: DFQATT and SNEGSKA (reference sequence). The CDR3 loop spans 17 amino acids. The CDR3 region has the DNA TGCAGTGCTAGGGATGGCGCATCCCTCTCAACAAACAATGAGCAGTTCTTC. Its translation: CSARDGASLSTNNEQFF.

Many counts were recorded for this clonotype. This chain joins TRBV4-1 and TRBJ2-7; D might be TRBD1 or TRBD2, each matching 5 bases. In germline, CDR1 is MGHRA, CDR2 YSYEKL. The CDR3 runs 16 residues. V lost 4 bases, J lost 0 bases, and 16 bases lay in between. CDR3 in DNA: TGCGCCAGCAGCCCTTCTTGGGGACGCTTCTCCTACGAGCAGTACTTC. Protein sequence: CASSPSWGRFSYEQYF.

The table lists this clonotype with a few counts. This sequence joins TRBV10-2 and TRBJ2-7; 7 bases agree with TRBD2. Germline CDR1 reads WSHSY; CDR2 reads SAAADI. This CDR3 contains 14 residues. V shed 8 bases, J shed 3 bases, and the junction held 10 bases outside the gene matches. CDR3 in amino acids: CASGLAGVGYEQYF. The CDR3 nucleotides are TGCGCCAGCGGGCTGGCGGGGGTAGGCTACGAGCAGTACTTC.

A few counts support this clonotype. The rearrangement joins TRBV4-1 to TRBJ1-1, with 7 bases fitting TRBD1. There are 15 residues in the CDR3. V gave up 3 bases and J gave up 4 bases; unmatched junction bases: 8. The germline V gene has CDR1 MGHRA and CDR2 YSYEKL. CDR3 in amino acids: CASSHPVTGVTEAFF. The CDR3 DNA follows: TGCGCCAGCAGCCACCCAGTCACAGGGGTCACTGAAGCTTTCTTT.

This sequence joins TRBV27 and TRBJ1-5, with D perhaps TRBD1 (6 bases). V was clipped by 6 bases and J by 0 bases, with 12 bases between them. The CDR3 spans 15 residues. In germline, CDR1 is MNHEY, CDR2 SMNVEV (reference sequence). CDR3 sequence reads: CASSRQAYSNQPQHF. The DNA of the CDR3 is TGTGCCAGCAGCCGACAGGCATATAGCAATCAGCCCCAGCATTTT.

This clonotype appeared a few times. The chain combines TRBV11-2 with TRBJ2-1; 7 positions match TRBD2. With V trimmed by 7 bases and J by 5 bases, 5 bases remained unmatched. This CDR3 region has 13 residues. The germline V gene has CDR1 SGHAT and CDR2 FQNNGV. This CDR3 reads CASNLAADNEQFF. DNA of the CDR3: TGTGCCAGCAATCTAGCGGCTGACAATGAGCAGTTCTTC. The entire variable domain, with the rest obtained from reference TRBV11-2 and TRBJ2-1, is as follows: EAGVAQSPRYKIIEKRQSVAFWCNPISGHATLYWYQQILGQGPKLLIQFQNNGVVDDSQLPKDRFSAERLKGVDSTLKIQPAKLEDSAVYLCASNLAADNEQFFGPGTRLTVL.

This clonotype occurred a few times. The rearrangement links TRBV5-1 to TRBJ2-7; tentatively, D is TRBD2 (6 bases). This CDR3 has 14 residues. Trimming took off 0 bases at V and 4 bases at J, with 11 bases between the two ends. CDR1 and CDR2 from the germline V gene are SGHRS and YFSETQ. As DNA, the CDR3 is TGCGCCAGCAGCTTGGGACTAGGGCTGTACGAGCAGTACTTC. Amino acids: CASSLGLGLYEQYF.

This clonotype was counted ten times or more. V gene TRBV7-8 combines with J gene TRBJ1-5, with 7 bases that match TRBD1. Germline-derived CDR1 and CDR2 are SGHVS and FQNEAQ. Losses at the gene ends were 4 bases for V and 5 bases for J; bases not matched to a gene: 8. The CDR3 totals 15 residues. The CDR3 sequence: CASSSSTGDHQPQHF. As DNA, the CDR3 is TGTGCCAGCAGCTCCTCAACAGGGGATCATCAGCCCCAGCATTTT.

This rearrangement joins TRBV3-1 to TRBJ2-7, with D uncertain. With 1 base removed from V and 7 bases from J, the gap between germline ends came to 5 bases. The V gene's germline CDR1 is LGHDT and CDR2 YNNKEL (reference sequence). CDR3 length: 11 residues. CDR3 nucleotides: TGTGCCAGCAGCCAAGTAGGGGAGCAGTACGTC. This sequence encodes CASSQVGEQYV.

This clonotype was detected only a few times. The chain couples TRBV28 to TRBJ1-4, with 11 bases matching TRBD1. CDR1 is MDHEN and CDR2 is SYDVKM in the germline V gene. The CDR3 consists of 16 residues. V was pared by 7 bases and J by 10 bases, with 14 bases of the junction left unmatched. The chain's CDR3 is CASTEPRTGGVGKLFF. Written as DNA, the CDR3 is TGTGCCAGCACCGAACCTCGGACAGGGGGCGTTGGAAAACTGTTTTTT.

CDR3 sequence reads: CSVGYGRAGSYEQYF. CDR3 nucleotides: TGCAGCGTTGGGTATGGGCGGGCAGGGTCCTACGAGCAGTACTTC. J is TRBJ2-7 and V is TRBV29-1; D is possibly TRBD1 or TRBD2 (5 bases each). Germline V gene data show CDR1 as SQVTM and CDR2 as ANQGSEA. The CDR3 contains 15 residues. Trimming took off 4 bases at V and 1 base at J, with 17 bases between the two ends.

The V call is TRBV27, the J call TRBJ2-7; D perhaps matches TRBD2 (5 bases). The germline V gene encodes CDR1 MNHEY and CDR2 SMNVEV (reference sequence). V dropped 4 bases and J dropped 2 bases, with 12 bases sitting between them. The CDR3 has 14 residues. CDR3 coding DNA: TGTGCCAGCAGTTGGGATGAGAGGGCCTACGAGCAGTACTTC. Its translation is CASSWDERAYEQYF.

The genes are TRBV20-1 and TRBJ2-1, with 7 bases fitting TRBD1. With V trimmed by 3 bases and J by 3 bases, 5 bases remained unmatched. Looked up from germline, CDR1 is DFQATT and CDR2 is SNEGSKA (reference sequence). The CDR3 extends over 14 amino acids. The CDR3 loop is CSASTGTDYNEQFF. The CDR3 DNA reads as TGCAGTGCTAGTACCGGGACAGACTACAATGAGCAGTTCTTC.

The V call is TRBV6-2 or TRBV6-3, the J call TRBJ2-5, with 8 nucleotides matching TRBD2. CDR3 length equals 20 residues. CDR1 and CDR2 from the germline V gene are MNHEY and SVGEGT. V was pared by 2 bases and J by 5 bases, with 22 bases of the junction left unmatched. The CDR3 region is CASSYPLFGGGTLTKETQYF. In DNA form, the CDR3 reads TGTGCCAGCAGTTACCCCCTCTTTGGCGGGGGGACATTAACAAAGGAGACCCAGTACTTC.

The chain joins TRBV4-1 to TRBJ2-1; 11 nucleotides align to TRBD2. In germline, CDR1 is MGHRA, CDR2 YSYEKL. With V trimmed by 0 bases and J by 7 bases, 8 bases remained unmatched. This CDR3 spans 17 amino acids. The CDR3 DNA reads as TGCGCCAGCAGCCAAGATCTAGTGTTAGCGGGAGGGAATGAGCAGTTCTTC. Translation gives CASSQDLVLAGGNEQFF.

The chain uses TRBV12-3 or TRBV12-4 and TRBJ1-2; D gene ambiguous. Trimming removed 4 bases from V and 5 bases from J, with 14 bases in between. The CDR3 consists of 14 residues. CDR3 amino acids: CASSYGPERYGYTF. As DNA, the CDR3 is TGTGCCAGCAGTTATGGCCCCGAGAGGTATGGCTACACCTTC.

This clonotype was counted many times. The chain links TRBV5-1 to TRBJ2-2; 8 positions agree with TRBD1. The V segment lost 4 bases and the J segment 3 bases; nucleotides outside the gene matches: 2. The CDR3 runs 14 residues. In germline, CDR1 is SGHRS, CDR2 YFSETQ. DNA of the CDR3: TGCGCCAGCAGCGACAGGGGTTACACCGGGGAGCTGTTTTTT. Translating it yields CASSDRGYTGELFF.

This clonotype was observed at least ten times. CDR3 amino acids: CASSQSWDQPQHF. The CDR3 bases are TGTGCCAGCAGCCAATCTTGGGACCAGCCCCAGCATTTT. V and J are TRBV3-1 and TRBJ1-5; D might be TRBD1 (5 bases). The CDR3 runs 13 residues. Germline assignment: CDR1 LGHDT and CDR2 YNNKEL (reference sequence). Trimming removed 2 bases at V and 7 bases at J, with 9 bases between.

This clonotype was observed a few times. J is TRBJ2-3 and V is TRBV10-3; TRBD2 matches 8 bases. Germline-derived CDR1 and CDR2 are ENHRY and SYGVKD. The V segment lost 10 bases and the J segment 3 bases; nucleotides outside the gene matches: 9. The CDR3 has 14 residues. CDR3 residues: CATVAGTATDTQYF. CDR3 bases: TGTGCCACCGTAGCGGGAACGGCAACAGATACGCAGTATTTT.

V gene TRBV3-1 combines with J gene TRBJ2-2; 10 bases line up with TRBD2. Germline-derived CDR1 and CDR2 are LGHDT and YNNKEL (reference sequence). Losses at the gene ends were 5 bases for V and 4 bases for J; bases not matched to a gene: 7. The CDR3 loop spans 16 amino acids. The CDR3: CASSSLAGVSTGELFF. CDR3 DNA: TGTGCCAGCAGCTCCCTAGCGGGAGTGAGCACCGGGGAGCTGTTTTTT.

This clonotype was seen a handful of times. The CDR3 nucleotides read TGCAGCGTTGTTTTAGGAAAGCAGTACTTC. Protein product: CSVVLGKQYF. This chain joins TRBV29-1 and TRBJ2-7; no clear D gene. There are 10 residues in the CDR3. From germline, CDR1 is SQVTM and CDR2 ANQGSEA. The V and J ends lost 4 bases and 8 bases respectively, with 9 bases between them.

This clonotype turned up a few times. The chain joins TRBV3-1 to TRBJ2-5; D is undetermined. Between the trimmed V and J ends, which lost 1 base and 5 bases, there was a span of 5 bases. Germline CDR1 LGHDT, CDR2 YNNKEL (reference sequence). CDR3 size: 12 residues. The CDR3 bases are TGTGCCAGCAGCCAAGCATTCGAGACCCAGTACTTC. Amino acids: CASSQAFETQYF.

The V call is TRBV20-1, the J call TRBJ2-1, with 7 positions matching TRBD2. The CDR3 is made up of 14 amino acids. CDR1 and CDR2 from the germline V gene are DFQATT and SNEGSKA (reference sequence). The V gene end was trimmed by 5 bases and the J gene end by 9 bases; junction bases not matched to a gene: 13. CDR3 amino acids: CSAPGGGTIGEQFF. DNA for the CDR3: TGCAGTGCTCCCGGCGGGGGAACCATCGGTGAGCAGTTCTTC.